These T cell receptor beta chains were read from a single sample in a study of T cell responses to AZD1222 COVID-19 vaccine. Data came from immunoSEQ multiplex PCR; TCRdb stores just in-frame clones and leaves some out. The sample contains tens of thousands of clones, over 60% of which appear only once. This specimen was peripheral blood, taken 28 days after the second AZD1222 dose. These receptors were obtained from an adult who received the AZD1222 COVID-19 vaccine. The CDR3 runs from the conserved cysteine through the conserved F or W.

j_gene,v_gene,CDR3aa
TRBJ1-5,TRBV7-2,CASSARSNQPQHF
TRBJ1-2,TRBV2,CASRVSQGNYGYTF
TRBJ1-4,TRBV16,CASTRQGFGEKLFF
TRBJ2-7,TRBV30,CAFSGGAYEQYF
TRBJ2-1,TRBV24-1,CATSDFTSGTTDEQFF
TRBJ1-1,TRBV19,CASSPTGLMNTEAFF
TRBJ1-2,TRBV24-1,CATNDRYGYTF
TRBJ1-1,TRBV19,CASSIVTRNTEAFF
TRBJ2-2,TRBV24-1,CATSDHKSGGRAGGTGELFF
TRBJ2-3,TRBV6-5,CASKGLFTDTQYF
TRBJ1-6,TRBV29-1,CSVEDCTGIYNSPLHF
TRBJ1-4,TRBV2,CASSVNQGITNEKLFF
TRBJ2-7,TRBV28,CASSFLISTYEQYF
TRBJ1-6,TRBV6-2/TRBV6-3,CASSYGRSSYNSPLHF
TRBJ2-7,TRBV2,CASSFGDYEQYF
TRBJ2-1,TRBV2,CASGLAGGSFYNEQFF
TRBJ2-3,TRBV3-1/TRBV3-2,CASSQLRRTDTQYF
TRBJ2-7,TRBV6-5,CASSPDRGFYEQYF
TRBJ2-3,TRBV6-5,CASTLVDASTDTQYF
TRBJ1-4,TRBV28,CASSLFWNEKLFF
TRBJ2-3,TRBV7-9,CASSWRDGGYTQYF
TRBJ2-3,TRBV7-6,CASSLVASIPDTQYF
TRBJ2-5,TRBV7-8,CASSPQALAGTQETQYF
TRBJ2-1,TRBV7-2,CASTLGPGNEQFF
TRBJ1-6,TRBV19,CASSIFGQATNSPLHF
TRBJ1-2,TRBV18,CASSPGQGIYGYTF
TRBJ2-7,TRBV7-5,CVRSLPDRGYEQYF
TRBJ2-2,TRBV7-2,CASRTTGTGELFF
TRBJ2-2,TRBV6-5,CATGPANTGELFF
TRBJ1-5,TRBV19,CASSPTPVLDTGHQPQHF
TRBJ2-7,TRBV4-3,CASSQVNSGRPNEQYF
TRBJ1-5,TRBV7-2,CASSPGTGGSQPQHF
TRBJ1-4,TRBV6-5,CASRRTGGLVEKLFF
TRBJ1-1,TRBV30,CAWTRRGEAFF
TRBJ1-3,TRBV7-2,CASSFADEGRPYSGNTIYF
TRBJ1-3,TRBV7-9,CASSLEYSGNTIYF
TRBJ1-2,TRBV11-2,CASSLSENYGYTF
TRBJ1-3,TRBV14,CASSQVRGAGNTIYF
TRBJ2-7,TRBV10-3,CAISESGTSAFKEYF
TRBJ2-1,TRBV7-9,CASSMGLAGGRNEQFF
TRBJ2-1,TRBV5-1,CASSFGGLAGVNEQFF
TRBJ2-4,TRBV28,CASRRGLAKNIQYF
TRBJ2-5,TRBV18,CASSRDIQETQYF
TRBJ2-3,TRBV24-1,CATSASGGGRTDTQYF
TRBJ2-3,TRBV2,CASKILTDTQYF
TRBJ1-1,TRBV7-2,CASSSQGAMTEAFF
TRBJ2-2,TRBV25-1,CASSVGGAELFF